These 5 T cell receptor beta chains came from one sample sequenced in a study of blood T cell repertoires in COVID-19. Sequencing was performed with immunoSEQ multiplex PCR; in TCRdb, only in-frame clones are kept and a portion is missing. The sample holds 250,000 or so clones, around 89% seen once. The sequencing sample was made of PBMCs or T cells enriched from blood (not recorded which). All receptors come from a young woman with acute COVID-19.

CDR3 residues: CASGRFSEQYF. The CDR3 DNA follows: TGTGCCAGCGGGAGGTTCTCCGAGCAGTACTTC. This chain uses TRBV28 with TRBJ2-7, with a weak D call TRBD2 (6 bases). The V end was cut by 8 bases, the J end by 6 bases, with 11 bases between. The CDR3 is 11 residues long. The germline V gene encodes CDR1 MDHEN and CDR2 SYDVKM.

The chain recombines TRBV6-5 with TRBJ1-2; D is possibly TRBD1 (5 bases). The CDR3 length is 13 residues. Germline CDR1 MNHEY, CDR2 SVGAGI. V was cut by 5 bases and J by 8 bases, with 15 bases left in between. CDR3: CASSKEGVGGYTF. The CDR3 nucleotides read TGTGCCAGCAGTAAGGAAGGGGTCGGAGGCTACACCTTC.

CDR3 sequence reads: CASSVGQGSYNSPLHF. The CDR3 bases are TGTGCCAGCAGTGTGGGACAGGGATCTTATAATTCACCCCTCCACTTT. The rearrangement links TRBV28 to TRBJ1-6; 9 positions agree with TRBD1. Trimming removed 5 bases from V and 4 bases from J; junction bases left unmatched: 6. Germline-derived CDR1 and CDR2 are MDHEN and SYDVKM. This CDR3 region has 16 residues.

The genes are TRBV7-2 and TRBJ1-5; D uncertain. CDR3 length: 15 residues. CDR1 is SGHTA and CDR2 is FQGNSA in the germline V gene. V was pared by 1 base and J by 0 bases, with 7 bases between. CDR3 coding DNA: TGTGCCAGCAGCTTAGACAGCCGTAGCAATCAGCCCCAGCATTTT. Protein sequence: CASSLDSRSNQPQHF.

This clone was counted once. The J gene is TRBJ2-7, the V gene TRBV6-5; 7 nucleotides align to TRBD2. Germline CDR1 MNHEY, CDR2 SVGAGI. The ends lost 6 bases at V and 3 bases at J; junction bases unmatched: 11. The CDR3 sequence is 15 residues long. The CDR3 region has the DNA TGTGCCAGCAGGGCAGGGACTACTGATTTCTACGAGCAGTACTTC. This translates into CASRAGTTDFYEQYF.